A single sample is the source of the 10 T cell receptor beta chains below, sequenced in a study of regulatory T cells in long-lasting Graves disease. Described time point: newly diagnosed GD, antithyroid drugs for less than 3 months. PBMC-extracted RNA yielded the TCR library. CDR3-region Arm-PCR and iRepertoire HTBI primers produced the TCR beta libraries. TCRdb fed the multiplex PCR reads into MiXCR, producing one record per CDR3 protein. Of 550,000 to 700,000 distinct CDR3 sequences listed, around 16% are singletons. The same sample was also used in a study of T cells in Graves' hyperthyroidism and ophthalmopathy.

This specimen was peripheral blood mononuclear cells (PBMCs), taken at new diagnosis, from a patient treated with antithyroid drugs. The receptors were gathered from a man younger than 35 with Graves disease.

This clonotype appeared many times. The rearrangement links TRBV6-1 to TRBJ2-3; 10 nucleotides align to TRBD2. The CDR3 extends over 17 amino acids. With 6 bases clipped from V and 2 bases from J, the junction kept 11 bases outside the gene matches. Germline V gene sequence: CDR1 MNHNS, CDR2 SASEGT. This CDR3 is CASRTSGPREDTDTQYF. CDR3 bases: TGTGCCAGCAGGACTAGCGGGCCCCGGGAAGACACAGATACGCAGTATTTT.

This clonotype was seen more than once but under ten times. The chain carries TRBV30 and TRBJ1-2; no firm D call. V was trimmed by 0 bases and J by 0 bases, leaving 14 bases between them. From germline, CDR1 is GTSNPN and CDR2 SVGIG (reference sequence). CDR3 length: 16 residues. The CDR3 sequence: CAWSVNGRVANYGYTF. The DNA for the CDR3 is TGTGCCTGGAGTGTAAATGGGCGGGTAGCTAACTATGGCTACACCTTC.

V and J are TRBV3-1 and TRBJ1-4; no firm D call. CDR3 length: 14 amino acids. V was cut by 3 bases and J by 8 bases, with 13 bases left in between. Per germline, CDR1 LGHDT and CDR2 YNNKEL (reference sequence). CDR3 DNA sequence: TGTGCCAGCAGCCACCACCGACTACAGGAAAAACTGTTTTTT. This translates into CASSHHRLQEKLFF.

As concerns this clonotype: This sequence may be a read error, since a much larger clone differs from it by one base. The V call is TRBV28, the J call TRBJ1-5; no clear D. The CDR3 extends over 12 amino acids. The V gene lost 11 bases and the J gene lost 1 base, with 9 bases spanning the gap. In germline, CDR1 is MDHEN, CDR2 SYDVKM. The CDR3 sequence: CACDQSNQPQHF. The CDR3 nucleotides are TGTGCCTGCGATCAAAGCAATCAGCCCCAGCATTTT.

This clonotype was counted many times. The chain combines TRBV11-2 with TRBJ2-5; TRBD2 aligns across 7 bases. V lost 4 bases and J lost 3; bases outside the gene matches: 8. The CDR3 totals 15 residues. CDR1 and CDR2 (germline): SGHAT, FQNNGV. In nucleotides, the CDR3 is TGTGCCAGCAGCTGGGACTACACCGTAGAAGAGACCCAGTACTTC. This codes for CASSWDYTVEETQYF.

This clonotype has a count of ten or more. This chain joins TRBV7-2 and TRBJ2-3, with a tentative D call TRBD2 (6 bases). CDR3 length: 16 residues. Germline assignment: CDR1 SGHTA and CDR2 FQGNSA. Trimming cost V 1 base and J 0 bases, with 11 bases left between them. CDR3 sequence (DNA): TGTGCCAGCAGCTTAGGAAGCGGGTTTAGCACAGATACGCAGTATTTT. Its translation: CASSLGSGFSTDTQYF.

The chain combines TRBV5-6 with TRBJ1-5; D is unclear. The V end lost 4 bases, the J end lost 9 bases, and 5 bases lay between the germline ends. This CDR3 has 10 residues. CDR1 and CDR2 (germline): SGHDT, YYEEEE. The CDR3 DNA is TGTGCCAGCAGCCCCCGGCCCCAGCATTTT. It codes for CASSPRPQHF. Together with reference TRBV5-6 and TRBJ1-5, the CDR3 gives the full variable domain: DAGVTQSPTHLIKTRGQQVTLRCSPKSGHDTVSWYQQALGQGPQFIFQYYEEEERQRGNFPDRFSGHQFPNYSSELNVNALLLGDSALYLCASSPRPQHFGDGTRLSIL.

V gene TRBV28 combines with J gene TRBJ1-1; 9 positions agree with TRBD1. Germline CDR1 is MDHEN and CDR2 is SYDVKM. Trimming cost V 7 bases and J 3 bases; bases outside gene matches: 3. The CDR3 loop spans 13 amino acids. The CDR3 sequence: CASTRQGDTEAFF. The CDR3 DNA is TGTGCCAGCACGCGACAGGGGGACACTGAAGCTTTCTTT.

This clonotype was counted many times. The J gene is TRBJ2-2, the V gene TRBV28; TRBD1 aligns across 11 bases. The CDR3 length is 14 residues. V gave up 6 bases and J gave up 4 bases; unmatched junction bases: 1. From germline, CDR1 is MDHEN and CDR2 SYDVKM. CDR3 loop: CASRGTGGTGELFF. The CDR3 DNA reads TGTGCCAGCAGAGGGACAGGGGGCACCGGGGAGCTGTTTTTT.

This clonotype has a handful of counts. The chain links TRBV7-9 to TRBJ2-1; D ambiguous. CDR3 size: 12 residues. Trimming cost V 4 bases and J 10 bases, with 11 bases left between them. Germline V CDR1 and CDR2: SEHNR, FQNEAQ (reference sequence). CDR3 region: CASSSNHLEQFF. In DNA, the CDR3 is TGTGCCAGCAGCTCTAACCATTTGGAGCAGTTCTTC.